Listed here is a single TCR beta chain. This sample is drawn from a study of blood T cell repertoires in COVID-19. Study as a whole: Specimens from acute and convalescent COVID-19 originated in the United States, Italy and Spain. Nucleic acid was either cDNA or gDNA, and it came from T cells, B-cell-depleted T cells, or PBMCs.

The ends were cut back, 2 bases at V and 7 bases at J, with 11 bases in the middle. Germline loops: CDR1 SGHTA, CDR2 FQGNSA. CDR3 length: 14 residues. Original analysis: Nucleated cell counts were estimated from reference gene primer amplification. Clones were sequenced by immunoSEQ multiplex PCR, and TCRdb holds only the in-frame ones, with some missing. The V and J calls and clone size are taken from that table; D and trimming were inferred from the DNA. The top ten hold 1.8% of the sample, which has 100,000 to 120,000 clones, less than 75% seen once. Sequenced material: peripheral blood. The chain couples TRBV7-2 to TRBJ2-2; D unresolved. This clonotype originated in a woman aged 40 to 49 with acute or convalescent COVID-19. The CDR3 DNA reads TGTGCCAGCAGCTTAAGGCAAGCGAGCGGGGAGCTGTTTTTT. It yields the protein CASSLRQASGELFF. Variable domain in full (rest from reference TRBV7-2 and TRBJ2-2): GAGVSQSPSNKVTEKGKDVELRCDPISGHTALYWYRQSLGQGLEFLIYFQGNSAPDKSGLPSDRFSAERTGGSVSTLTIQRTQQEDSAVYLCASSLRQASGELFFGEGSRLTVL.